The count of the clone carrying this TCR beta chain is one. Sample time point: pretreatment peripheral blood. The data stem from a study of PD-L1 blockade in urothelial cancer. V lost 1 base, J lost 8 bases, and 7 bases stayed unmatched. In germline, CDR1 is SEHNR, CDR2 FQNEAQ (reference sequence). The length of the CDR3 is 15 residues. Generated by immunoSEQ multiplex PCR, the TCRdb table keeps only in-frame clones and is missing some. The top ten hold about 1% of the sample, which has over 75,000 clones, approximately 88% seen once. This chain links TRBV7-9 with TRBJ2-1, with 8 bases matching TRBD1. The TCR comes from a woman older than 75 with urothelial cancer. Source: PBMCs, taken around atezolizumab (anti-PD-L1) treatment. This chain's CDR3 is CASSLDQTGDDEQFF. CDR3 coding DNA: TGTGCCAGCAGCTTAGATCAGACAGGGGACGATGAGCAGTTCTTC. The entire variable domain, with the rest obtained from reference TRBV7-9 and TRBJ2-1, is as follows: DTGVSQNPRHKITKRGQNVTFRCDPISEHNRLYWYRQTLGQGPEFLTYFQNEAQLEKSRLLSDRFSAERPKGSFSTLEIQRTEQGDSAMYLCASSLDQTGDDEQFFGPGTRLTVL.